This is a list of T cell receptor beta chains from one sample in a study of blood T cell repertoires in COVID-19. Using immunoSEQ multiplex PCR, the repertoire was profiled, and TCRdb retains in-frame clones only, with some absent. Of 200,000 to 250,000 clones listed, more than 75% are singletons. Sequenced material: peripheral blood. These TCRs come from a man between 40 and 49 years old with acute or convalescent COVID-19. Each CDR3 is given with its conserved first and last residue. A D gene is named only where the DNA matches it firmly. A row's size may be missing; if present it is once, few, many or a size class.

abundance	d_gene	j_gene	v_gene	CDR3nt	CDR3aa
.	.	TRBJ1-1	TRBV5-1	TGCGCCAGCAGCTCGGAGAACCCGGCCGTGAACACTGAAGCTTTCTTT	CASSSENPAVNTEAFF
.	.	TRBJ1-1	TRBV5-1	TGCGCCAGCGGCAGTCAGGGTAGCTCTGAAGCTTTCTTT	CASGSQGSSEAFF
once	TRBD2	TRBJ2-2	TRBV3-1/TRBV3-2	TGTGCCAGCAGCCAAGACCCGGGGGGTCGTAACACCGGGGAGCTGTTTTTT	CASSQDPGGRNTGELFF
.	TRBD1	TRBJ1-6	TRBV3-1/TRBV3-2	TGTGCCAGCAGCCAGGGGACAGGCTATAATTCACCCCTCCACTTT	CASSQGTGYNSPLHF
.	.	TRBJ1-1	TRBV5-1	TGCGCCAGCAGCTTGGATCCGACAGGGAACACTGAAGCTTTCTTT	CASSLDPTGNTEAFF
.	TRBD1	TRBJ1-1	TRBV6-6	TGTGCCAGCAGTTACTTGGGGACAGCGAACACTGAAGCTTTCTTT	CASSYLGTANTEAFF
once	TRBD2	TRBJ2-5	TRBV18	TGTGCCAGCTCACCACCACCCCTAGCGGGCGTAGAGACCCAGTACTTC	CASSPPPLAGVETQYF
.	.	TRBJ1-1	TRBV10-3	TGTGCCATCAGTGAGTCGAAGGCGGCTAACACTGAAGCTTTCTTT	CAISESKAANTEAFF
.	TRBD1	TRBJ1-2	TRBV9	TGTGCCAGCAGCGTTGGGACAGGGGGCTTTGGCTACACCTTC	CASSVGTGGFGYTF
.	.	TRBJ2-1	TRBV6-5	TGTGCCAGCAGTTCAAACTACAATGAGCAGTTCTTC	CASSSNYNEQFF
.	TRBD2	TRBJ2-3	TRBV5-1	TGCGCCAGCGCCGGGACTAGCGGGGTAAATACGCAGTATTTT	CASAGTSGVNTQYF
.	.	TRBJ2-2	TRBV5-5	TGTGCCAGCAGCTTGGCGGGTTTCGGGGAGCTGTTTTTT	CASSLAGFGELFF
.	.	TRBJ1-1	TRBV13	TGTGCCAGCAGCTTAGGTAGACAAATGAACACTGAAGCTTTCTTT	CASSLGRQMNTEAFF
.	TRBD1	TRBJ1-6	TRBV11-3	TGTGCCAGCAGCCTACGGACAGGAAATTATAATTCACCCCTCCACTTT	CASSLRTGNYNSPLHF
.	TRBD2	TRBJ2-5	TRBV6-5	TGTGCCAGCGAAACAGGACTAGCGGGAGAGACCCAGTACTTC	CASETGLAGETQYF
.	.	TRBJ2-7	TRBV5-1	TGCGCCAGCAGCCAACAGGGTAATTACGAGCAGTACTTC	CASSQQGNYEQYF
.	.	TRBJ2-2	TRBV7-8	TGTGCCAGCAGCTCACCAGGTGGACATACTACAACCGGGGAGCTGTTTTTT	CASSSPGGHTTTGELFF
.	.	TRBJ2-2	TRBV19	TGTGCCAGTAATGCCGGGACACTGAACACCGGGGAGCTGTTTTTT	CASNAGTLNTGELFF
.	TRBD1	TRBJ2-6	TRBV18	TGTGCCAGCTCAACGACAGGGGCCGGGGCCAACGTCCTGACTTTC	CASSTTGAGANVLTF
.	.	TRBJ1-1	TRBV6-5	TGTGCCAGCAGTTACGATGGAGTTTACTCGAACACTGAAGCTTTCTTT	CASSYDGVYSNTEAFF